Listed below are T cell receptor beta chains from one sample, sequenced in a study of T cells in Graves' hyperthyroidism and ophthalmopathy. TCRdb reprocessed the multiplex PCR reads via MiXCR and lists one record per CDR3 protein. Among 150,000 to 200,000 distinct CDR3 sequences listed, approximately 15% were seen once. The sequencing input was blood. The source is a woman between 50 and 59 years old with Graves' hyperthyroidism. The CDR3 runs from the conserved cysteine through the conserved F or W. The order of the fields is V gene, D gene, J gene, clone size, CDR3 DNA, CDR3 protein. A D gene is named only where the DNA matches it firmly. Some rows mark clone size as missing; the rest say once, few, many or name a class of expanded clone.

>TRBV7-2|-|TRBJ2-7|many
TGTGCCAGCAGCTTAAGTGACGTAGAGGGCTACGAGCAGTACTTC
CASSLSDVEGYEQYF
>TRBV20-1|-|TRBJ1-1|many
TGCAGTGCTTGGCGGGGGGGGCTCAACACTGAAGCTTTCTTT
CSAWRGGLNTEAFF
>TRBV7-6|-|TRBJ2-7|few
TGTGCCAGCAGTAACAGGGTGATGGACGAGCAGTACTTC
CASSNRVMDEQYF
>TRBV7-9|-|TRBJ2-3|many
TGTGCCAGCAGCTTAGTAGGGACTCCTTCAGATACGCAGTATTTT
CASSLVGTPSDTQYF
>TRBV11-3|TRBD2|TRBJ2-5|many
TGTGCCAGCAGCCCGGGGGGGCCTTTGGAGACCCAGTACTTC
CASSPGGPLETQYF
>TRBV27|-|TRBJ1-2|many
TGTGCCAGCAGTTTATCCCCCGTCTATGGCTACACCTTC
CASSLSPVYGYTF
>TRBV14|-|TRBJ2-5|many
TGTGCCAGCAGCCAAGCGCCGGGTAGACAAGAGACCCAGTACTTC
CASSQAPGRQETQYF
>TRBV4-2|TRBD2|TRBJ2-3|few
TGTGCCAGCAGCCCTCAAGGGACTAGCGGGGGAACAGATACGCAGTATTTT
CASSPQGTSGGTDTQYF
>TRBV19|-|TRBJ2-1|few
TGTGCCAGTAGCCCCACAGGGAAGGGGGAGCAGTTCTTC
CASSPTGKGEQFF
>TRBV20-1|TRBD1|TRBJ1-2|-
TGCAGTGCTAGAGGGACAGGGGGTTATTCCTTCTATGGCTACACCTTC
CSARGTGGYSFYGYTF
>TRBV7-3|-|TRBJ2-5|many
TGTGCCAGCAGCTTAAACCCGGGGGGCGGGGAGACCCAGTACTTC
CASSLNPGGGETQYF
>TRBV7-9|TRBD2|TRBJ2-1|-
TGTGCCAGCAGCCGACTAGCGGGGGGGTATGAGCAGTTCTTC
CASSRLAGGYEQFF
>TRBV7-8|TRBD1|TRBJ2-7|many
TGTGCCAGCAGACTCCCGGGGACAGGGGGTACCTACGAGCAGTACTTC
CASRLPGTGGTYEQYF
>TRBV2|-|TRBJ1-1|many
TGTGCCAGCAGAGAGGACAGAAACACTGAAGCTTTCTTT
CASREDRNTEAFF
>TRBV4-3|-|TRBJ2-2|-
TGCGCCAGCAGCCAGGAGTTGCCCAACACCGGGGAGCTGTTTTTT
CASSQELPNTGELFF
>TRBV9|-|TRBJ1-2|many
TGTGCCAGCTCTGGGCTCTCTGGCTACACCTTC
CASSGLSGYTF
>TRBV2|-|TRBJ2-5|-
TGTGCCAGCAGTACCCGGGCTCTGATCGAGACCCAGTACTTC
CASSTRALIETQYF
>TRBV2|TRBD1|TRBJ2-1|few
TGTGCCAGCAGGGAACAGGGGGGTTCCTACAATGAGCAGTTCTTC
CASREQGGSYNEQFF
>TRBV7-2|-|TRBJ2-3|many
TGTGCCAGCAGCGCCACAGATACGCAGTATTTT
CASSATDTQYF
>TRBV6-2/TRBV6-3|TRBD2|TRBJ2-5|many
TGTGCCAGCAGTCGTCCCGGGACTAGCAAAGAGACCCAGTACTTC
CASSRPGTSKETQYF
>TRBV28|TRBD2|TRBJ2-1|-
TGTGCCAGCAGGCTAGCGGAATACAATGAGCAGTTCTTC
CASRLAEYNEQFF
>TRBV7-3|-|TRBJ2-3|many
TGTGCCAGCAGCTTAACATACGGGCGCACAGATACGCAGTATTTT
CASSLTYGRTDTQYF
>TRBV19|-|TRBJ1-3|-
TGTGCCAGTACAGCGAGCTCTGGAAACACCATATATTTT
CASTASSGNTIYF
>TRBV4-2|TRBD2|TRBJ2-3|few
TGTGCCAGCAGCCAGGGCGATACGGGGGGGTACACAGATACGCAGTATTTT
CASSQGDTGGYTDTQYF
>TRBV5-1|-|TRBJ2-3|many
TGCGCCAGCAGCAGTCCAGACATCGGGACCTGGTCGGTTACGCAGTATTTT
CASSSPDIGTWSVTQYF
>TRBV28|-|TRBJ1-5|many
TGTGCCAGCAGTTCGGGTCTTAGCAATCAGCCCCAGCATTTT
CASSSGLSNQPQHF
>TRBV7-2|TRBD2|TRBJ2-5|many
TGTGCCAGCAGCCACCCGGGACTAGCGGGGGAGACCCAGTACTTC
CASSHPGLAGETQYF
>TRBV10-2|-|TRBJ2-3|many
TGCGCCAGCAGGAGACAGAGCACAGATACGCAGTATTTT
CASRRQSTDTQYF
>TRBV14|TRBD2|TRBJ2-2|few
TGTGCCAGCAGCCGAGCGGTGATAGCGGGGCCCCGCAACACCGGGGAGCTGTTTTTT
CASSRAVIAGPRNTGELFF
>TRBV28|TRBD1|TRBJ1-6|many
TGTGCCAGCAAAGGGACAGCGAATTCACCCCTCCACTTT
CASKGTANSPLHF
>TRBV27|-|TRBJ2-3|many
TGTGCCAGCAGCTCACAACCGGGACTCCAACTAGATACGCAGTATTTT
CASSSQPGLQLDTQYF
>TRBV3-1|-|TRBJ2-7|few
TGTGCCAGCAGCCCCGGGACAAACCGGCCCTTAGGAGAGCAGTACTTC
CASSPGTNRPLGEQYF
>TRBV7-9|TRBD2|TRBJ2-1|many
TGTGCCAGCAGCTTAGTAGTAGCGGGGGTCTACAATGAGCAGTTCTTC
CASSLVVAGVYNEQFF
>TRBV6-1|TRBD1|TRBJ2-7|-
TGTGCCAGCAGTCAGGACAGGCTAAGCTCCTACGAGCAGTACTTC
CASSQDRLSSYEQYF
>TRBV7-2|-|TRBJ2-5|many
TGTGCCAGCAGCTTACGGGGGCGAGAGACCCAGTACTTC
CASSLRGRETQYF
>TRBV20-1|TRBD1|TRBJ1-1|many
TGCAGTGCTAGAGCGACAGGGCAGAACACTGAAGCTTTCTTT
CSARATGQNTEAFF
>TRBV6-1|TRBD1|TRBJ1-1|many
TGTGCCAGCACTCCCGACAGGGGAGGGAACACTGAAGCTTTCTTT
CASTPDRGGNTEAFF
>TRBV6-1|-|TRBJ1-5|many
TGTGCCAGCAGTTCCCCCCAGACAGGAAATCAGCCCCAGCATTTT
CASSSPQTGNQPQHF
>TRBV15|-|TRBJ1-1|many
TGTGCCACCAGCAGAGCTGCGGGCGGGGGGACTGAAGCTTTCTTT
CATSRAAGGGTEAFF
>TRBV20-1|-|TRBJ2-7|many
TGCAGTGCTAGTAGCCTCCGATTGGGCGAGCAGTACTTC
CSASSLRLGEQYF
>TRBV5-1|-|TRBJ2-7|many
TGCGCCAGCAGCTTTGCGGGACACGAGTACGAGCAGTACTTC
CASSFAGHEYEQYF
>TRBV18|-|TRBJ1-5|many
TGTGCCAGCTCACCCAGAACGGATCAGCCCCAGCATTTT
CASSPRTDQPQHF
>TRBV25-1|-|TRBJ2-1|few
TGTGCCAGCAGCCGGGCAGGACCGTCCTACAATGAGCAGTTCTTC
CASSRAGPSYNEQFF
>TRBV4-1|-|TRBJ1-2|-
TGCGCCAGCAGCCAAGATGGAGGGGGACGGATTATATTTGGCTACACCTTC
CASSQDGGGRIIFGYTF
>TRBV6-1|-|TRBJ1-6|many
TGTGCCAGCAACCCGGGGAGGGGATCCTCCTATAATTCACCCCTCCACTTT
CASNPGRGSSYNSPLHF
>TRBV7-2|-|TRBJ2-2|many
TGTGCCAGCAGCTCCCAACGCGCCGTGCTGTTTTTT
CASSSQRAVLFF
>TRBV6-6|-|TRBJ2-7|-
TGTGCCAGCAGTTACTCGATACAATTCTACGAGCAGTACTTC
CASSYSIQFYEQYF
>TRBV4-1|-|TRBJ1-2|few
TGCGCCAGCAGCCAAGAATCCAGCTATGGCTACACCTTC
CASSQESSYGYTF
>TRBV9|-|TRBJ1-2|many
TGTGCCAGCAGCGTGGCACCGCAGGGAGGGATAGAAGGCTACACCTTC
CASSVAPQGGIEGYTF
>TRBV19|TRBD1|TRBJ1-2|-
TGTGCCAGTCAGGGGGGTCATGGCTACACCTTC
CASQGGHGYTF
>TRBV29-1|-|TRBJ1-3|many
TGCAGCGGTGAAGTGGGGGACACCATATATTTT
CSGEVGDTIYF